The 25 T cell receptor beta chains in this list originate from one sample, sequenced in a study of T cell responses to AZD1222 COVID-19 vaccine. Libraries were prepared by immunoSEQ multiplex PCR; TCRdb keeps only in-frame clonotypes and omits some of them. The sample lists approximately 80,000 clones, over 75% occurring once. This specimen was peripheral blood, taken 28 days after the second AZD1222 dose. The receptors derive from an adult who received the AZD1222 COVID-19 vaccine.

This clone was recorded a few times. This sequence joins TRBV7-9 and TRBJ1-2; weak D call: TRBD1 (5 bases). The germline gives CDR1 SEHNR, CDR2 FQNEAQ (reference sequence). Trimming took off 6 bases at V and 3 bases at J, with 14 bases between the two ends. CDR3 size: 14 residues. Written as DNA, the CDR3 is TGTGCCAGCAGAACCCAGGGAGGTGACTATGGCTACACCTTC. Protein: CASRTQGGDYGYTF.

The chain has TRBV20-1 and TRBJ1-1, with D uncertain. The germline CDR1 and CDR2 sequences are DFQATT and SNEGSKA (reference sequence). Trimming took off 8 bases at V and 1 base at J, with 8 bases between the two ends. The length of the CDR3 is 11 residues. The CDR3 DNA is TGCAGTACGAGTTCGAACACTGAAGCTTTCTTT. Translated, it gives CSTSSNTEAFF.

The chain couples TRBV15 to TRBJ1-2; TRBD1 matches at 7 bases. V lost 6 bases and J lost 4; bases outside the gene matches: 11. This CDR3 contains 15 residues. From germline, CDR1 is LNHNV and CDR2 YYDKDF (reference sequence). In DNA form, the CDR3 reads TGTGCCACCAGATCCGGCGGCAGACAGGGCTATGGCTACACCTTC. Translating it yields CATRSGGRQGYGYTF.

The genes are TRBV29-1 and TRBJ2-1, with 9 bases fitting TRBD2. With 6 bases clipped from V and 7 bases from J, the junction kept 4 bases outside the gene matches. The germline gives CDR1 SQVTM, CDR2 ANQGSEA. The CDR3 covers 12 residues. This CDR3 reads CSVNSGSNEQFF. The CDR3 DNA is TGCAGCGTGAATAGCGGGAGTAATGAGCAGTTCTTC.

The chain has TRBV7-9 and TRBJ1-1; 8 bases agree with TRBD1. Germline V lookup: CDR1 SEHNR, CDR2 FQNEAQ (reference sequence). With 5 bases clipped from V and 3 bases from J, the junction kept 8 bases outside the gene matches. The CDR3 length is 15 residues. The CDR3 region has the DNA TGTGCCAGCAGCCTTGGGGACAGGACTTACACTGAAGCTTTCTTT. Translation gives CASSLGDRTYTEAFF.

The V and J genes are TRBV12-3 or TRBV12-4 and TRBJ1-6; D is uncertain. The ends were cut back, 3 bases at V and 8 bases at J, with 8 bases in the middle. The CDR3 covers 13 residues. The CDR3 DNA is TGTGCCAGCAGTTTGGGGTGGGATTCACCCCTCCACTTT. Its protein product is CASSLGWDSPLHF.

The rearrangement uses TRBV7-8 and TRBJ1-2, with TRBD1 identical over 12 bases. The ends lost 6 bases at V and 7 bases at J; junction bases unmatched: 6. The CDR3 runs to 14 residues. Germline loops: CDR1 SGHVS, CDR2 FQNEAQ. The CDR3 DNA follows: TGTGCCAGCAGGGCGGGACAGGGGGCGGGTGGCTACACCTTC. Translating it yields CASRAGQGAGGYTF.

The chain employs TRBV20-1 and TRBJ1-5; D uncertain. The V gene lost 3 bases and the J gene lost 3 bases, with 15 bases spanning the gap. Germline CDR1 is DFQATT and CDR2 is SNEGSKA (reference sequence). The CDR3 spans 15 residues. The CDR3, as DNA: TGCAGTGCTAGTTTGGGCCTGAGGCCCAATCAGCCCCAGCATTTT. Its translation: CSASLGLRPNQPQHF.

V gene TRBV7-2 combines with J gene TRBJ2-2; possible D gene TRBD1, 5 bases. Germline-derived CDR1 and CDR2 are SGHTA and FQGNSA. The germline V and J ends were trimmed by 3 bases and 11 bases, with 13 bases remaining between them. CDR3 size: 13 residues. The DNA for the CDR3 is TGTGCCAGCAGCTTTGGTTGGGGCGGAGAGCTGTTTTTT. Translated: CASSFGWGGELFF.

The chain links TRBV3-1 (or the pseudogene TRBV3-2) to TRBJ2-1, with 16 bases that match TRBD2. Germline loops: CDR1 LGHDT, CDR2 YNNKEL (reference sequence). The CDR3 sequence is 21 residues long. V lost 3 bases to trimming and J lost 10 bases; unmatched junction nucleotides: 21. The CDR3 spells CASSHDTGTSGRAGISKEQFF. In DNA form, the CDR3 reads TGTGCCAGCAGCCACGATACCGGGACTAGCGGGAGGGCCGGAATTTCTAAGGAGCAGTTCTTC.

This rearrangement joins TRBV18 to TRBJ1-2; no definite D call. CDR1 is KGHSH and CDR2 is LQKENI in the germline V gene. Trimming stripped 6 bases from V and 3 bases from J, with 8 bases between. The CDR3 is made up of 12 amino acids. This CDR3 reads CASSGGDYGYTF. The CDR3 DNA sequence: TGTGCCAGCTCCGGCGGGGACTATGGCTACACCTTC.

This clone came up once. The chain combines TRBV6-6 with TRBJ2-7; 11 nucleotides line up with TRBD1. J lost 2 bases, V lost 6 bases, and 6 bases had no gene match. The CDR3 is made up of 15 amino acids. Germline-derived CDR1 and CDR2 are MNHNY and SVGAGI (reference sequence). The CDR3 reads CASSQPGQGAYEQYF. As DNA, the CDR3 is TGTGCCAGCAGCCAACCGGGACAGGGGGCCTACGAGCAGTACTTC.

The V call is TRBV10-1, the J call TRBJ2-7; 9 nucleotides match TRBD2. CDR1 is WNHNN, CDR2 SYGVQD, per germline (reference sequence). The trim removed 6 bases at V and 4 bases at J, leaving 7 bases unmatched. The CDR3 is 14 residues long. For the CDR3, the DNA is TGCGCCAGCAGGGCTAGCGGGGTAAAATACGAGCAGTACGTC. Protein product: CASRASGVKYEQYV.

The chain recombines TRBV2 with TRBJ1-2, with 7 bases lining up with TRBD1. The CDR3 spans 14 residues. Germline V gives CDR1 SNHLY, CDR2 FYNNEI. The ends lost 3 bases at V and 4 bases at J; junction bases unmatched: 5. In DNA form, the CDR3 reads TGTGCCAGCAGTGATGGGGACAGCCCCTATGGCTACACCTTC. It is translated as CASSDGDSPYGYTF.

This clone was seen a handful of times. The chain uses TRBV7-3 and TRBJ2-1; D may be TRBD1 or TRBD2 (5 bases each). The V end lost 5 bases, the J end lost 6 bases, and 11 bases lay between the germline ends. This CDR3 comprises 13 residues. Germline lookup yields CDR1 SGHTA and CDR2 FQGTGA. The CDR3 region is CASSQSGANEQFF. The CDR3 DNA is TGTGCCAGCAGCCAATCCGGGGCCAATGAGCAGTTCTTC.

The chain is built from TRBV19 and TRBJ1-2; D not certain. Trimming left V 5 bases short and J 4 bases short, with 14 bases between. The CDR3 totals 14 residues. Germline V lookup: CDR1 LNHDA, CDR2 SQIVND (reference sequence). The CDR3 loop is CASSPTGKSYGYTF. CDR3 nucleotide sequence: TGTGCCAGTAGTCCTACTGGGAAATCCTATGGCTACACCTTC. Drawing the rest from reference TRBV19 and TRBJ1-2, the complete variable domain is DGGITQSPKYLFRKEGQNVTLSCEQNLNHDAMYWYRQDPGQGLRLIYYSQIVNDFQKGDIAEGYSVSREKKESFPLTVTSAQKNPTAFYLCASSPTGKSYGYTFGSGTRLTVV.

This chain links TRBV25-1 with TRBJ2-3; no reliable D call. CDR3 length equals 12 residues. Trimming removed 4 bases from V and 2 bases from J, with 4 bases in between. The germline CDR1 and CDR2 sequences are MGHDK and SYGVNS. CDR3 sequence (DNA): TGTGCCAGCAGTGGATACACAGATACGCAGTATTTT. Protein: CASSGYTDTQYF.

The chain links TRBV28 to TRBJ2-5, with D possibly being TRBD2 (5 bases). The germline V and J ends were trimmed by 2 bases and 1 base, with 17 bases remaining between them. The CDR3 length is 17 residues. The germline V gene has CDR1 MDHEN and CDR2 SYDVKM. The CDR3 DNA reads TGTGCCAGCAGTTTACTGCCCACCACTAGGACCCAAGAGACCCAGTACTTC. This encodes CASSLLPTTRTQETQYF.

The rearrangement joins TRBV2 to TRBJ2-2; D is uncertain. Trimming pared 1 base from V and 2 bases from J, leaving 5 bases between. This CDR3 contains 14 residues. Per germline, CDR1 SNHLY and CDR2 FYNNEI. CDR3 sequence (DNA): TGTGCCAGCAGTGAAGTAACAAACACCGGGGAGCTGTTTTTT. This gives the protein CASSEVTNTGELFF.

CDR3 DNA sequence: TGTGCCAGCAGCTCAAGCCTCGTGAACACTGAAGCTTTCTTT. This codes for CASSSSLVNTEAFF. The chain employs TRBV9 and TRBJ1-1, with D hard to call. The length of the CDR3 is 14 residues. The germline V gene has CDR1 SGDLS and CDR2 YYNGEE. Trimming cost V 4 bases and J 0 bases, with 10 bases left between them.

This clone showed up just once. This chain connects TRBV11-3 to TRBJ1-4; D gene uncertain. This CDR3 is built from 12 residues. Deletions cut 5 bases from V and 6 bases from J, with 7 bases between. Germline lookup yields CDR1 SGHNT and CDR2 YENEEA. CDR3 nucleotide sequence: TGTGCCAGCAGCCACGCGCATGAAAAACTGTTTTTT. Translation gives CASSHAHEKLFF.

This clone was detected only once. CDR3 protein: CASSELENTEAFF. CDR3 DNA: TGTGCCAGCAGTGAGCTGGAAAACACTGAAGCTTTCTTT. V gene TRBV25-1 combines with J gene TRBJ1-1; D is unclear. V was trimmed by 3 bases and J by 2 bases, leaving 7 bases between them. CDR1 is MGHDK and CDR2 is SYGVNS in the germline V gene. The CDR3 sequence is 13 residues long. The full variable domain, rest sourced from reference TRBV25-1 and TRBJ1-1, is EADIYQTPRYLVIGTGKKITLECSQTMGHDKMYWYQQDPGMELHLIHYSYGVNSTEKGDLSSESTVSRIRTEHFPLTLESARPSHTSQYLCASSELENTEAFFGQGTRLTVV.

This CDR3 reads CASSSRLAGTYNEQFF. DNA of the CDR3: TGTGCCAGCAGCTCCAGACTAGCGGGCACCTACAATGAGCAGTTCTTC. The chain is built from TRBV9 and TRBJ2-1; 10 bases line up with TRBD2. The CDR3 is 16 amino acids. Germline CDR1 and CDR2: SGDLS and YYNGEE. The trim removed 4 bases at V and 2 bases at J, leaving 6 bases unmatched.

V usage is TRBV9 and J usage is TRBJ2-1, with D perhaps assigned TRBD1 or TRBD2 (5 bases each). Trimming took 0 bases from V and 3 from J, leaving 13 bases between them. Germline assignment: CDR1 SGDLS and CDR2 YYNGEE. CDR3 size: 16 residues. CDR3 sequence: CASSVGGGLGYNEQFF. CDR3 in DNA: TGTGCCAGCAGCGTAGGGGGCGGGTTGGGCTACAATGAGCAGTTCTTC. Supplemented by reference TRBV9 and TRBJ2-1, the full variable domain reads DSGVTQTPKHLITATGQRVTLRCSPRSGDLSVYWYQQSLDQGLQFLIQYYNGEERAKGNILERFSAQQFPDLHSELNLSSLELGDSALYFCASSVGGGLGYNEQFFGPGTRLTVL.

The J gene is TRBJ1-6, the V gene TRBV6-5; D is unclear. CDR3 size: 15 residues. Trimming cost V 0 bases and J 8 bases, with 11 bases left between them. Germline assignment: CDR1 MNHEY and CDR2 SVGAGI. The DNA of the CDR3 is TGTGCCAGCAGTTACTCGACGCCGAGGGATTCACCCCTCCACTTT. This gives the protein CASSYSTPRDSPLHF.